This T cell receptor (beta chain) was obtained from a study of CD8 T cells in ankylosing spondylitis. Study results and limitations: The disease-linked clones had a CD8+ phenotype and low blood frequencies. Past research had described some motif variants in reactive arthritis synovial fluid and blood. It appeared that ankylosing spondylitis blood was characterized by a TCR beta motif of several highly homologous variants.

Each CDR3 protein gets one entry after TCRdb re-called the 5' RACE reads with MiXCR. Here the sample spans roughly 700,000 distinct CDR3 sequences, around 20% being singletons. A remark on this clonotype: What it binds is not known.

J lost 2 bases, V lost 6 bases, and 7 bases had no gene match. The germline V gene encodes CDR1 DFQATT and CDR2 SNEGSKA (reference sequence). The CDR3 has 14 residues. The gene calls are TRBV20-1 and TRBJ2-1, with TRBD2 matching 7 bases. This receptor was obtained from a male donor with ankylosing spondylitis. Specimen: blood, either unsorted or a sorted T cell fraction (not recorded which). CDR3 protein: CSAVPAGTYNEQFF. CDR3 nucleotide sequence: TGCAGTGCCGTACCAGCGGGAACCTACAATGAGCAGTTCTTC.